What follows are 29 T cell receptor beta chains derived from one specimen sequenced in a study of cytomegalovirus exposure and HLA in healthy donors. The PCR was carried out with 60 Vbeta primers and 13 Jbeta primers. The protocol was immunoSEQ multiplex PCR, while the TCRdb copy is restricted to in-frame clones and leaves out a portion. The data hold 95,000 to 150,000 clones, with over 8.5% observed a single time. The sequenced sample consisted of PBMCs. The receptors were sampled from a woman aged 40 to 49 in good health and CMV-seropositive.

V is TRBV30 and J is TRBJ1-1; weak D call: TRBD1 (5 bases). The CDR3 loop spans 13 amino acids. CDR1 GTSNPN and CDR2 SVGIG come from the germline V gene (reference sequence). V was cut by 0 bases and J by 7 bases, with 12 bases left in between. CDR3 loop: CAWSVGVSVEAFF. CDR3 DNA: TGTGCCTGGAGTGTAGGGGTGTCAGTTGAAGCTTTCTTT.

This clone was recorded a few times. J is TRBJ2-7 and V is TRBV28; 10 bases line up with TRBD1. Trimming took 3 bases from V and 2 from J; bases not matched to a gene: 7. The germline gives CDR1 MDHEN, CDR2 SYDVKM. CDR3 length: 16 amino acids. DNA of the CDR3: TGTGCCAGCAGTTTCTCCTCCGGGACAGGGGCCTACGAGCAGTACTTC. It codes for CASSFSSGTGAYEQYF.

This clone was recorded a few times. The CDR3 spells CASSESGTSGEQYF. CDR3 coding DNA: TGTGCCAGTAGTGAGTCCGGGACTAGCGGGGAGCAGTACTTC. The gene calls are TRBV19 and TRBJ2-7; 12 positions match TRBD2. The CDR3 covers 14 residues. The junction had 6 bases not matched to a gene; V was cut back by 5 bases and J by 7 bases. Germline loops: CDR1 LNHDA, CDR2 SQIVND (reference sequence).

This chain uses TRBV11-3 with TRBJ2-1; 8 bases line up with TRBD2. The germline CDR1 and CDR2 sequences are SGHNT and YENEEA. This CDR3 has 14 amino acids. Germline trimming cut 4 bases from V and 8 bases from J; bases unmatched to any gene: 7. The CDR3 spells CASSSTTSGYEQFF. CDR3 DNA sequence: TGTGCCAGCAGCTCGACCACTAGCGGTTATGAGCAGTTCTTC.

The chain carries TRBV2 and TRBJ2-2, with TRBD1 identical over 9 bases. Looked up from germline, CDR1 is SNHLY and CDR2 is FYNNEI. This CDR3 is built from 17 residues. The junction had 11 bases not matched to a gene; V was cut back by 4 bases and J by 5 bases. CDR3 sequence: CASSVLRTGARTGELFF. The CDR3 DNA reads as TGTGCCAGCAGTGTACTCAGGACAGGGGCGCGAACCGGGGAGCTGTTTTTT.

The rearrangement joins TRBV7-8 to TRBJ1-1; D not resolved. The V and J ends lost 1 base and 5 bases respectively, with 8 bases between them. CDR1 and CDR2 from the germline V gene are SGHVS and FQNEAQ. The CDR3 has 13 residues. The DNA for the CDR3 is TGTGCCAGCAGCTTAGGACTAAAAACTGAAGCTTTCTTT. Protein sequence: CASSLGLKTEAFF. The variable domain in full, completed from reference TRBV7-8 and TRBJ1-1, reads GAGVSQSPRYKVAKRGQDVALRCDPISGHVSLFWYQQALGQGPEFLTYFQNEAQLDKSGLPSDRFFAERPEGSVSTLKIQRTQQEDSAVYLCASSLGLKTEAFFGQGTRLTVV.

This clone turned up a few times. V gene TRBV7-7 combines with J gene TRBJ2-2, with 9 positions matching TRBD1. This CDR3 has 16 residues. Trimming at V came to 5 bases and at J to 4 bases, leaving 8 bases not matched to a gene. Germline-derived CDR1 and CDR2 are SSHAT and FNYEAQ (reference sequence). The CDR3, as DNA: TGTGCCAGCAGCAAGGGGACAGGGCCGGGCACCGGGGAGCTGTTTTTT. Encoded protein: CASSKGTGPGTGELFF.

This clone was counted between two and nine times. V gene TRBV6-1 combines with J gene TRBJ2-5; D possibly corresponds to TRBD2 (5 bases). CDR1 and CDR2 (germline): MNHNS, SASEGT. V lost 1 base and J 5 bases, leaving 14 bases between the germline ends. The CDR3 runs 15 residues. The CDR3 nucleotides are TGTGCCAGCAGTGAAGATTATCGGGGTATCGAGACCCAGTACTTC. Protein product: CASSEDYRGIETQYF.

The J gene is TRBJ1-2, the V gene TRBV29-1; no definite D call. In germline, CDR1 is SQVTM, CDR2 ANQGSEA. V dropped 4 bases and J dropped 4 bases, with 7 bases sitting between them. The length of the CDR3 is 11 residues. CDR3 sequence (DNA): TGCAGCGTTGGGGGAGGCTATGGCTACACCTTC. It codes for CSVGGGYGYTF.

This clone was detected only a few times. The rearrangement joins TRBV5-1 to TRBJ1-2; a weak D match, TRBD1 (5 bases). The germline CDR1 and CDR2 sequences are SGHRS and YFSETQ. The V end was cut by 5 bases, the J end by 6 bases, with 17 bases between. The CDR3 loop spans 14 amino acids. The CDR3 DNA reads as TGCGCCAGCAGTTTGACGGGGGAAGCGAATGGCTACACCTTC. It yields the protein CASSLTGEANGYTF.

Comments on this clone: The identical CDR3 is also encoded by other nucleotide sequences in the sample. The chain recombines TRBV10-3 with TRBJ1-1; D unclear. The V and J ends lost 0 bases and 1 base respectively, with 6 bases between them. From germline, CDR1 is ENHRY and CDR2 SYGVKD. CDR3 size: 14 residues. The CDR3 reads CAISESTGNTEAFF. The CDR3 DNA reads as TGTGCCATCAGTGAGTCGACGGGGAACACTGAAGCTTTCTTT.

This chain uses TRBV4-1 with TRBJ1-1, with D perhaps TRBD1 (5 bases). This CDR3 contains 16 residues. Between the trimmed V and J ends, which lost 1 base and 6 bases, there was a span of 18 bases. Per germline, CDR1 MGHRA and CDR2 YSYEKL. The CDR3 sequence is CASSQAPHQDIPEAFF. As DNA, the CDR3 is TGCGCCAGCAGCCAAGCCCCCCACCAGGACATCCCTGAAGCTTTCTTT.

V and J are TRBV6-1 and TRBJ1-5; TRBD1 might be the D (6 bases). V lost 7 bases to trimming and J lost 7 bases, with 14 bases between them. CDR3 size: 13 residues. Germline V CDR1 and CDR2: MNHNS, SASEGT. CDR3 nucleotide sequence: TGTGCCAGCAAGCCATTACAGGGCCAGCCCCAGCATTTT. This sequence encodes CASKPLQGQPQHF.

The chain uses TRBV7-9 and TRBJ1-1; a weak D match, TRBD1 (6 bases). V lost 6 bases, J lost 1 base, and 12 bases lay in between. Germline V lookup: CDR1 SEHNR, CDR2 FQNEAQ (reference sequence). The CDR3 runs 14 residues. The chain's CDR3 is CASRPTGSNTEAFF. The CDR3 nucleotides read TGTGCCAGCAGGCCGACAGGCTCGAACACTGAAGCTTTCTTT.

V usage is TRBV11-3 and J usage is TRBJ2-2, with D possibly TRBD2 on 6 matching bases. This CDR3 is built from 14 residues. The V end was cut by 0 bases, the J end by 5 bases, with 7 bases between. Germline V CDR1 and CDR2: SGHNT, YENEEA. The CDR3 here is CASSLDRGTGELFF. CDR3 DNA sequence: TGTGCCAGCAGCTTAGATCGGGGGACCGGGGAGCTGTTTTTT.

J is TRBJ1-4 and V is TRBV6-5; maybe TRBD1 (5 bases). CDR1 and CDR2 from the germline V gene are MNHEY and SVGAGI. With 8 bases removed from V and 4 bases from J, the gap between germline ends came to 11 bases. CDR3 length: 13 amino acids. CDR3 DNA sequence: TGTGCCAGCTCCCGGGGGAATAATGAAAAACTGTTTTTT. This sequence encodes CASSRGNNEKLFF.

This clone was detected only a few times. This chain connects TRBV19 to TRBJ1-2; D gene unclear. The V and J ends lost 4 bases and 0 bases respectively, with 12 bases between them. Germline CDR1 is LNHDA and CDR2 is SQIVND (reference sequence). The CDR3 is 15 amino acids. The CDR3 is CASSTQALTNYGYTF. CDR3 DNA sequence: TGTGCCAGTAGTACCCAGGCGCTGACTAACTATGGCTACACCTTC.

This clone was detected only a few times. This chain uses TRBV27 with TRBJ1-1, with D perhaps TRBD1 (6 bases). The CDR3 is made up of 16 amino acids. Germline V gene data show CDR1 as MNHEY and CDR2 as SMNVEV (reference sequence). V was pared by 5 bases and J by 0 bases, with 16 bases between. The CDR3 DNA is TGTGCCAGCAGTCGCCACAGGGTCTCTATGAACACTGAAGCTTTCTTT. This sequence encodes CASSRHRVSMNTEAFF.

The CDR3 region has the DNA TGTGCCAGCAGCTTGTGTTTCAGGGGGAACACTGAAGCTTTCTTT. This encodes CASSLCFRGNTEAFF. This chain joins TRBV5-6 and TRBJ1-1; a possible D gene is TRBD1 (6 bases). Per the germline V gene, CDR1 is SGHDT and CDR2 is YYEEEE. The CDR3 consists of 15 residues. V gave up 1 base and J gave up 1 base, with 11 bases separating them.

A few counts support this clone. CDR3 DNA: TGTGCCAGCAGTTTTACCGACAACTCCTACGAGCAGTACTTC. Its translation: CASSFTDNSYEQYF. This chain connects TRBV11-2 to TRBJ2-7; no definite D call. The CDR3 is 14 amino acids. Looked up from germline, CDR1 is SGHAT and CDR2 is FQNNGV. Trimming stripped 6 bases from V and 0 bases from J, with 12 bases between. The whole variable domain, remainder taken from reference TRBV11-2 and TRBJ2-7, is EAGVAQSPRYKIIEKRQSVAFWCNPISGHATLYWYQQILGQGPKLLIQFQNNGVVDDSQLPKDRFSAERLKGVDSTLKIQPAKLEDSAVYLCASSFTDNSYEQYFGPGTRLTVT.

V and J are TRBV6-1 and TRBJ1-1, with 7 bases aligning to TRBD1. Germline V gene sequence: CDR1 MNHNS, CDR2 SASEGT. The CDR3 extends over 13 amino acids. CDR3 loop: CAALQGIVTEAFF. CDR3 sequence (DNA): TGTGCAGCCTTACAGGGGATCGTCACTGAAGCTTTCTTT.

This clone was counted a few times. The V and J genes are TRBV7-6 and TRBJ2-7, with TRBD1 identical over 7 bases. The CDR3 totals 14 residues. After removal of 3 bases from V and 1 base from J, the junction contained 3 bases not matched to a gene. CDR1 and CDR2 (germline): SGHVS, FNYEAQ. In DNA form, the CDR3 reads TGTGCCAGCAGCTTGGGACAGAGGTCCTACGAGCAGTACTTC. It translates to CASSLGQRSYEQYF.

This chain uses TRBV5-1 with TRBJ2-1; 7 nucleotides agree with TRBD2. The germline CDR1 and CDR2 sequences are SGHRS and YFSETQ. CDR3 length: 13 residues. Unmatched junction bases numbered 2, after V lost 1 base and J lost 7 bases. The CDR3 is CASSLPSGNEQFF. CDR3 nucleotides: TGCGCCAGCAGCTTGCCTAGCGGTAATGAGCAGTTCTTC. Based on the CDR3 plus reference TRBV5-1 and TRBJ2-1, the full variable domain is KAGVTQTPRYLIKTRGQQVTLSCSPISGHRSVSWYQQTPGQGLQFLFEYFSETQRNKGNFPGRFSGRQFSNSRSEMNVSTLELGDSALYLCASSLPSGNEQFFGPGTRLTVL.

This clone was detected only a few times. V gene TRBV5-5 combines with J gene TRBJ2-5, with D possibly TRBD2 on 6 matching bases. The CDR3 sequence is 14 residues long. Trimming cost V 0 bases and J 2 bases, with 8 bases left between them. Germline CDR1 reads SGHKS; CDR2 reads YYEKEE (reference sequence). As DNA, the CDR3 is TGTGCCAGCAGCTTGGTAGGGAGGCAAGAGACCCAGTACTTC. It codes for CASSLVGRQETQYF. The full variable domain, with the rest looked up from reference TRBV5-5 and TRBJ2-5, is DAGVTQSPTHLIKTRGQQVTLRCSPISGHKSVSWYQQVLGQGPQFIFQYYEKEERGRGNFPDRFSARQFPNYSSELNVNALLLGDSALYLCASSLVGRQETQYFGPGTRLLVL.

The table lists this clone with a few counts. V gene TRBV7-7 combines with J gene TRBJ2-1, with 8 bases identical to TRBD2. The CDR3 is 15 amino acids. Germline V gives CDR1 SSHAT, CDR2 FNYEAQ (reference sequence). The V gene end was trimmed by 3 bases and the J gene end by 6 bases; junction bases not matched to a gene: 7. The CDR3 sequence: CASSLDGGGFNEQFF. CDR3 bases: TGTGCCAGCAGCTTGGACGGGGGGGGGTTCAATGAGCAGTTCTTC.

This clone has a handful of counts. The chain carries TRBV6-5 and TRBJ1-1, with a tentative D call TRBD1 (5 bases). Germline lookup yields CDR1 MNHEY and CDR2 SVGAGI. CDR3 length: 13 residues. V lost 5 bases and J 5 bases, leaving 12 bases between the germline ends. As DNA, the CDR3 is TGTGCCAGCAGTACACCCCCAGGGACTGAAGCTTTCTTT. Protein sequence: CASSTPPGTEAFF.

The chain recombines TRBV14 with TRBJ1-2, with D possibly being TRBD1 (5 bases). The CDR3 length is 12 residues. V gave up 3 bases and J gave up 7 bases, with 9 bases separating them. Germline CDR1 reads SGHDN; CDR2 reads FVKESK. CDR3 DNA sequence: TGTGCCAGCAGCCAGACAGTGACTGGCTACACCTTC. Its protein is CASSQTVTGYTF.

This clone was recorded a few times. The V gene is TRBV6-1, the J gene TRBJ2-3, with D perhaps TRBD2 (5 bases). The CDR3 runs to 15 residues. The germline CDR1 and CDR2 sequences are MNHNS and SASEGT. Trimming took 4 bases from V and 1 from J, leaving 12 bases between them. The CDR3 reads CASSGTGSRTDTQYF. CDR3 sequence (DNA): TGTGCCAGCAGTGGGACTGGGTCCCGCACAGATACGCAGTATTTT.

This clone was observed a few times. The J gene is TRBJ1-4, the V gene TRBV9, with D unclear. The CDR3 totals 14 residues. Trimming removed 0 bases from V and 4 bases from J, with 7 bases in between. CDR1 and CDR2 (germline): SGDLS, YYNGEE. Here the CDR3 DNA reads TGTGCCAGCAGCGTAGCTCAGGTTAATGAAAAACTGTTTTTT. Translating it yields CASSVAQVNEKLFF.